The 27 T cell receptor beta chains presented below share a single source sample, sequenced in a study of control samples from healthy donors and cancer patients. TCRdb's table, derived via immunoSEQ multiplex PCR, lists solely in-frame clones and lacks some. The table includes around 75,000 clones, around 92% detected once. Material: blood. The receptors stem from a woman aged 55-75 years in good health.

J is TRBJ2-1 and V is TRBV30; D uncertain. Trimming removed 1 base from V and 9 bases from J, with 10 bases in between. Germline V CDR1 and CDR2: GTSNPN, SVGIG (reference sequence). This CDR3 comprises 12 residues. The CDR3 loop is CAWSGSHGEQFF. CDR3 nucleotides: TGTGCCTGGAGTGGGTCCCATGGTGAGCAGTTCTTC.

The chain combines TRBV5-1 with TRBJ2-7, with 8 positions matching TRBD2. The V gene's germline CDR1 is SGHRS and CDR2 YFSETQ. With V trimmed by 4 bases and J by 3 bases, 3 bases remained unmatched. This CDR3 spans 13 amino acids. As DNA, the CDR3 is TGCGCCAGCAGCCACACTAGCGGCTACGAGCAGTACTTC. It encodes CASSHTSGYEQYF.

The chain combines TRBV5-1 with TRBJ1-2, with 7 positions matching TRBD1. V dropped 1 base and J dropped 2; count of bases not matched to a gene: 2. This CDR3 contains 14 residues. In germline, CDR1 is SGHRS, CDR2 YFSETQ. CDR3 sequence (DNA): TGCGCCAGCAGCTTGACGACAGGGAACTATGGCTACACCTTC. It translates to CASSLTTGNYGYTF.

The chain links TRBV6-5 to TRBJ1-2, with TRBD1 matching 9 bases. This CDR3 contains 14 residues. Looked up from germline, CDR1 is MNHEY and CDR2 is SVGAGI. After removal of 2 bases from V and 10 bases from J, the junction contained 8 bases not matched to a gene. CDR3 protein: CASSYGNRGHPYTF. In DNA, the CDR3 is TGTGCCAGCAGTTACGGCAACAGGGGGCATCCCTACACCTTC.

This clone was found a few times. The V and J genes are TRBV4-1 and TRBJ1-5, with D possibly matching TRBD1 (5 bases). The V gene lost 0 bases and the J gene lost 7 bases, with 13 bases spanning the gap. This CDR3 comprises 15 residues. The germline gives CDR1 MGHRA, CDR2 YSYEKL. The CDR3 bases are TGCGCCAGCAGCCAAGAAGCGACGGGGGACCAGCCCCAGCATTTT. Its translation: CASSQEATGDQPQHF.

The chain uses TRBV6-5 and TRBJ2-1, with no clear D. CDR3 length: 13 residues. Trimming shortened V by 10 bases and J by 0 bases, and 10 bases separated the two germline ends. Germline values: CDR1 MNHEY, CDR2 SVGAGI. This CDR3 is CATTYSSYNEQFF. The DNA for the CDR3 is TGTGCCACCACGTACAGCTCCTACAATGAGCAGTTCTTC.

The CDR3 DNA follows: TGTGCCAGCTCCCCTAAGGGGGGCCCAAACACTGAAGCTTTCTTT. Its translation: CASSPKGGPNTEAFF. The gene calls are TRBV27 and TRBJ1-1, with D possibly TRBD1 on 6 matching bases. Trimming removed 8 bases at V and 2 bases at J, with 18 bases between. Germline lookup yields CDR1 MNHEY and CDR2 SMNVEV (reference sequence). The CDR3 has 15 residues.

The rearrangement uses TRBV5-6 and TRBJ1-2; TRBD1 agrees at 9 bases. V lost 4 bases, J lost 5 bases, and 9 bases stayed unmatched. The germline V gene encodes CDR1 SGHDT and CDR2 YYEEEE. The CDR3 length is 15 residues. The CDR3 sequence: CASSPQGARLYGYTF. The CDR3 region has the DNA TGTGCCAGCAGCCCACAGGGGGCTAGACTATATGGCTACACCTTC.

The chain uses TRBV6-5 and TRBJ1-3; tentatively, D is TRBD1 (6 bases). The germline V and J ends were trimmed by 6 bases and 3 bases, with 15 bases remaining between them. The germline CDR1 and CDR2 sequences are MNHEY and SVGAGI. The CDR3 spans 15 residues. The CDR3 reads CASRWTENLGNTIYF. The CDR3 DNA is TGTGCCAGCAGATGGACAGAGAATCTTGGAAACACCATATATTTT.

This clone was picked up one time. The chain joins TRBV27 to TRBJ1-5; D uncertain. CDR3 length equals 14 residues. V gave up 3 bases and J gave up 6 bases, with 12 bases separating them. The germline gives CDR1 MNHEY, CDR2 SMNVEV (reference sequence). The CDR3 DNA is TGTGCCAGCAGTTTTTCGGTGGGCGGTCAGCCCCAGCATTTT. It translates to CASSFSVGGQPQHF.

The V gene is TRBV19, the J gene TRBJ1-3; TRBD1 is a possible D gene (5 bases). Germline V CDR1 and CDR2: LNHDA, SQIVND (reference sequence). The CDR3 runs to 14 residues. With 5 bases removed from V and 4 bases from J, the gap between germline ends came to 12 bases. In DNA, the CDR3 is TGTGCCAGTAGTCTCCGGGACGGCGGAAACACCATATATTTT. It codes for CASSLRDGGNTIYF.

This clone was seen just once. The chain links TRBV6-6 to TRBJ2-1; D ambiguous. The V gene's germline CDR1 is MNHNY and CDR2 SVGAGI (reference sequence). V lost 6 bases, J lost 4 bases, and 16 bases lay in between. The CDR3 extends over 15 amino acids. The CDR3 DNA reads as TGTGCCAGCAGAGACTCAGTGGGATCTTACAATGAGCAGTTCTTC. Amino acids: CASRDSVGSYNEQFF.

The J gene is TRBJ1-5, the V gene TRBV19, with TRBD1 as a possible D gene (6 bases). CDR3 size: 16 residues. Germline V gene data show CDR1 as LNHDA and CDR2 as SQIVND (reference sequence). Between the trimmed V and J ends, which lost 3 bases and 0 bases, there was a span of 12 bases. Written as DNA, the CDR3 is TGTGCCAGTAGTATTATCGGGGGGCATAGCAATCAGCCCCAGCATTTT. It translates to CASSIIGGHSNQPQHF.

The chain recombines TRBV11-3 with TRBJ2-7; 7 bases agree with TRBD2. The junction had 4 bases not matched to a gene; V was cut back by 3 bases and J by 5 bases. Germline V gives CDR1 SGHNT, CDR2 YENEEA. The CDR3 runs to 13 residues. CDR3 protein: CASSLRGSNEQYF. The CDR3 region has the DNA TGTGCCAGCAGCTTGCGGGGGAGCAACGAGCAGTACTTC.

The chain is built from TRBV28 and TRBJ2-1, with D maybe TRBD2 (5 bases). CDR3 length: 15 residues. Germline assignment: CDR1 MDHEN and CDR2 SYDVKM. Between the trimmed V and J ends, which lost 6 bases and 5 bases, there was a span of 17 bases. This CDR3 is CASSLGGRADNEQFF. The CDR3 bases are TGTGCCAGCAGCCTAGGAGGTCGAGCGGACAATGAGCAGTTCTTC.

This clone was seen a few times. V and J are TRBV28 and TRBJ2-7, with TRBD1 identical over 12 bases. The CDR3 consists of 15 residues. Germline CDR1 and CDR2: MDHEN and SYDVKM. V trimming: 4 bases; J trimming: 5 bases; junction bases outside the gene matches: 6. CDR3 sequence reads: CASSSPGQGAHEQYF. In nucleotides, the CDR3 is TGTGCCAGCAGTTCTCCGGGACAGGGGGCCCACGAGCAGTACTTC. The whole variable domain, remainder taken from reference TRBV28 and TRBJ2-7, is DVKVTQSSRYLVKRTGEKVFLECVQDMDHENMFWYRQDPGLGLRLIYFSYDVKMKEKGDIPEGYSVSREKKERFSLILESASTNQTSMYLCASSSPGQGAHEQYFGPGTRLTVT.

This clone has just one count. V gene TRBV11-2 combines with J gene TRBJ2-1, with a tentative D call TRBD2 (5 bases). The germline V gene encodes CDR1 SGHAT and CDR2 FQNNGV. CDR3 size: 15 residues. The V end was cut by 1 base, the J end by 7 bases, with 14 bases between. The DNA for the CDR3 is TGTGCCAGCAGCTTAGGGCGGAGGAGTGCAAATGAGCAGTTCTTC. This gives the protein CASSLGRRSANEQFF.

This clone appeared once. This chain uses TRBV27 with TRBJ2-7; 7 nucleotides line up with TRBD2. Germline V gene sequence: CDR1 MNHEY, CDR2 SMNVEV (reference sequence). The CDR3 is 15 residues long. Trimming removed 2 bases from V and 4 bases from J; junction bases left unmatched: 8. CDR3 sequence (DNA): TGTGCCAGCAGTTTAGAGAGGGAGGGTCGGTACGAGCAGTACTTC. Its translation is CASSLEREGRYEQYF.

V and J are TRBV18 and TRBJ2-3; D gene uncertain. Looked up from germline, CDR1 is KGHSH and CDR2 is LQKENI. The CDR3 consists of 16 residues. With 1 base removed from V and 3 bases from J, the gap between germline ends came to 14 bases. The chain's CDR3 is CASSPRELQITDTQYF. Here the CDR3 DNA reads TGTGCCAGCTCACCACGCGAGCTACAGATTACAGATACGCAGTATTTT.

The V gene is TRBV5-1, the J gene TRBJ1-1; 7 bases agree with TRBD1. Trimming at V came to 0 bases and at J to 5 bases, leaving 4 bases not matched to a gene. This CDR3 comprises 14 residues. Germline V gene sequence: CDR1 SGHRS, CDR2 YFSETQ. CDR3: CASSLAPGGTEAFF. CDR3 DNA sequence: TGCGCCAGCAGCTTGGCCCCAGGGGGGACTGAAGCTTTCTTT. Full variable domain (missing parts from reference TRBV5-1 and TRBJ1-1): KAGVTQTPRYLIKTRGQQVTLSCSPISGHRSVSWYQQTPGQGLQFLFEYFSETQRNKGNFPGRFSGRQFSNSRSEMNVSTLELGDSALYLCASSLAPGGTEAFFGQGTRLTVV.

The chain links TRBV7-9 to TRBJ2-3, with a possible D match to TRBD2 (7 bases). Germline V CDR1 and CDR2: SEHNR, FQNEAQ (reference sequence). The CDR3 length is 15 residues. V was clipped by 3 bases and J by 1 base, with 11 bases between them. The CDR3: CASSFGGRRTDTQYF. The CDR3 nucleotides read TGTGCCAGCAGCTTCGGGGGGCGGCGCACAGATACGCAGTATTTT. The full variable domain, its missing parts supplied by reference TRBV7-9 and TRBJ2-3, is DTGVSQNPRHKITKRGQNVTFRCDPISEHNRLYWYRQTLGQGPEFLTYFQNEAQLEKSRLLSDRFSAERPKGSFSTLEIQRTEQGDSAMYLCASSFGGRRTDTQYFGPGTRLTVL.

This clone showed up just once. This chain uses TRBV24-1 with TRBJ2-1, with D possibly called TRBD1 or TRBD2 (5 bases each). CDR1 KGHDR and CDR2 SFDVKD come from the germline V gene. The CDR3 consists of 15 residues. V shed 0 bases and J shed 8 bases, with 13 bases lying between them. The chain's CDR3 is CATSDLNRFGDEQFF. The CDR3 coding sequence is TGTGCCACCAGTGATTTGAACAGGTTCGGGGATGAGCAGTTCTTC.

J is TRBJ2-7 and V is TRBV27, with D perhaps TRBD1 (5 bases). The CDR3 is 14 residues long. Trimming pared 0 bases from V and 2 bases from J, leaving 8 bases between. The germline V gene has CDR1 MNHEY and CDR2 SMNVEV (reference sequence). Here the CDR3 reads CASSLSVTAYEQYF. The CDR3 DNA reads TGTGCCAGCAGTTTATCGGTGACAGCCTACGAGCAGTACTTC.

The rearrangement links TRBV28 to TRBJ1-2; D is perhaps TRBD1 (6 bases). CDR3 size: 14 residues. The V and J ends lost 0 bases and 5 bases respectively, with 10 bases between them. Germline V gene sequence: CDR1 MDHEN, CDR2 SYDVKM. Written as DNA, the CDR3 is TGTGCCAGCAGTTTATGGGGGGGCCAATATGGCTACACCTTC. This codes for CASSLWGGQYGYTF.

Only a few counts were recorded for this clone. The CDR3 DNA reads as TGTGCCATCAGTGGGGGTAGCGGGAGAGGTCCCGTCGAGCAGTACTTC. Its protein is CAISGGSGRGPVEQYF. The chain recombines TRBV10-3 with TRBJ2-7; 9 positions agree with TRBD2. The CDR3 has 16 residues. With 4 bases clipped from V and 6 bases from J, the junction kept 13 bases outside the gene matches. Germline CDR1 ENHRY, CDR2 SYGVKD.

The chain couples TRBV2 to TRBJ2-1, with TRBD1 matching over 8 bases. The CDR3 extends over 14 amino acids. CDR1 and CDR2 from the germline V gene are SNHLY and FYNNEI. The V gene end was trimmed by 9 bases and the J gene end by 0 bases; junction bases not matched to a gene: 4. CDR3 DNA sequence: TGTGCCAGTCCCGGGACAGGCTCCTACAATGAGCAGTTCTTC. Amino acid sequence: CASPGTGSYNEQFF. Filled out from reference TRBV2 and TRBJ2-1, the complete variable domain reads EPEVTQTPSHQVTQMGQEVILRCVPISNHLYFYWYRQILGQKVEFLVSFYNNEISEKSEIFDDQFSVERPDGSNFTLKIRSTKLEDSAMYFCASPGTGSYNEQFFGPGTRLTVL.

This CDR3 reads CASVQGGANYGYTF. Here the CDR3 DNA reads TGTGCCAGCGTTCAGGGCGGGGCTAACTATGGCTACACCTTC. The genes are TRBV28 and TRBJ1-2; a weak D match, TRBD1 (5 bases). The germline V gene encodes CDR1 MDHEN and CDR2 SYDVKM. This CDR3 region has 14 residues. The V and J ends lost 8 bases and 0 bases respectively, with 13 bases between them.